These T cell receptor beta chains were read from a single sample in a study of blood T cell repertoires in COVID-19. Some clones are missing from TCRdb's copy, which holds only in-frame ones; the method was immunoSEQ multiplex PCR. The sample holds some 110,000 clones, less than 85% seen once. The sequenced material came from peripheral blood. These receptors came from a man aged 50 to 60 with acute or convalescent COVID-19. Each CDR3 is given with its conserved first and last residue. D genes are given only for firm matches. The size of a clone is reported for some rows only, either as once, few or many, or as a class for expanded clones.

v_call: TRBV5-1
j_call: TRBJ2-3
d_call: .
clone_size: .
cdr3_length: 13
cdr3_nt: TGCGCCAGCAGCTTGGGTCCTAGGGATACGCAGTATTTT
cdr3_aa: CASSLGPRDTQYF

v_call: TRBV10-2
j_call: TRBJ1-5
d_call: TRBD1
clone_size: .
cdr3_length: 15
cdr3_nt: TGCGCCAGCAGTGACCCGGGACAGGGCAATCAGCCCCAGCATTTT
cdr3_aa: CASSDPGQGNQPQHF

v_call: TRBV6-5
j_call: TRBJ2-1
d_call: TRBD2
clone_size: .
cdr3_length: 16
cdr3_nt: TGTGCCAGCAGTTACTCGACAGTTGGACTAGCGGATGAGCAGTTCTTC
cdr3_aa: CASSYSTVGLADEQFF

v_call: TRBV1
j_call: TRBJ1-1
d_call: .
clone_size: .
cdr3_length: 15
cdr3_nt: TGCACCAGCAGCCGAGCCCGGGTTACTAACACTGAAGCTTTCTTT
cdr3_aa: CTSSRARVTNTEAFF

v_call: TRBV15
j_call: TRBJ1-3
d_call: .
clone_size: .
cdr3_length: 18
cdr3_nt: TGTGCCACCAGCAGTGGGCAGTTGGACACCTACTCTGGAAACACCATATATTTT
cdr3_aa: CATSSGQLDTYSGNTIYF

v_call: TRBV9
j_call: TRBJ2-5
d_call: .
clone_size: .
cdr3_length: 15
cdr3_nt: TGTGCCAGCAGCGTAGAGGGGGTAGGCCAAGAGACCCAGTACTTC
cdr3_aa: CASSVEGVGQETQYF

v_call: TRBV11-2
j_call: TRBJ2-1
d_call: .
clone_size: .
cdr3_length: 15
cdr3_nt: TGTGCCAGCAGCTCCCTGCGGGGGCCCTACAATGAGCAGTTCTTC
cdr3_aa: CASSSLRGPYNEQFF

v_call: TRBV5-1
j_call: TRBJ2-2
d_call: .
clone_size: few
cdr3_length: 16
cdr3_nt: TGCGCCAGCAGGAGAGGAGGCCAGGCGAACACCGGGGAGCTGTTTTTT
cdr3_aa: CASRRGGQANTGELFF

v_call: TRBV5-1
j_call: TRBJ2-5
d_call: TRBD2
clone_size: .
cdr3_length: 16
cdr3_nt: TGCGCCAGCAGCTTCCTCGGACTAGCGGGGGAAGAGACCCAGTACTTC
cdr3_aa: CASSFLGLAGEETQYF

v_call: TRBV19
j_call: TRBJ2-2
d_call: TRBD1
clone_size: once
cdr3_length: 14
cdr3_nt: TGTGCCAGTAGTACCTGGGACAGCACCGGGGAGCTGTTTTTT
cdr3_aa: CASSTWDSTGELFF

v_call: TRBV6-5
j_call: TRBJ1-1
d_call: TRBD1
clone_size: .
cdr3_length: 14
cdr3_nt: TGTGCCAGCAGCTCTCAGGGGGGGAACACTGAAGCTTTCTTT
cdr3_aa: CASSSQGGNTEAFF

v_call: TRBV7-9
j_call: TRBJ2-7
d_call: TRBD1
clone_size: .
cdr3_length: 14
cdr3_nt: TGTGCCAGCAGCGGAGGGACAGGGGACGTCGAGCAGTACTTC
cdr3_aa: CASSGGTGDVEQYF

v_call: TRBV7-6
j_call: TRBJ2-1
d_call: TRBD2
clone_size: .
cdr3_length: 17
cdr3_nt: TGTGCCAGCAGCTTAGGGTGGGGGGGGGAGGCCCCCAATGAGCAGTTCTTC
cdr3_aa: CASSLGWGGEAPNEQFF

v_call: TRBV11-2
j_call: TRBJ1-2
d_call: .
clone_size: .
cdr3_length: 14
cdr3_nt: TGTGCCAGCAGGGCCGGCGGGCTTCTGGGTGGCTACACCTTC
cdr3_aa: CASRAGGLLGGYTF

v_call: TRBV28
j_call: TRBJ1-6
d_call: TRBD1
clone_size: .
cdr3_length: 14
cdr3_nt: TGTGCCAGCAGTCGGACAGGGGATAATTCACCCCTCCACTTT
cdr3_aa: CASSRTGDNSPLHF

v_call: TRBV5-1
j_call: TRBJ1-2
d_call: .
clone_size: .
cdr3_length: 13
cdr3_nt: TGCGCCAGCAGCTTGGGGAGCTACTATGGCTACACCTTC
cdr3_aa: CASSLGSYYGYTF

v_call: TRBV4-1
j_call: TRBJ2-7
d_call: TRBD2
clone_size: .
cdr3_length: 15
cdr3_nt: TGCGCCAGCAGCCAAGATCGGGGGGGACCCTACGAGCAGTACTTC
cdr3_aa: CASSQDRGGPYEQYF

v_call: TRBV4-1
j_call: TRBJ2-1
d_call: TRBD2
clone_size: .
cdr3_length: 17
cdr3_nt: TGCGCCAGCAGCACCTACGGGACTAGCGGGAGAGGCTATGAGCAGTTCTTC
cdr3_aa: CASSTYGTSGRGYEQFF

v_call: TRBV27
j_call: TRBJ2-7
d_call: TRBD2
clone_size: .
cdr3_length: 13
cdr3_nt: TGTGCCACTCAGACTAGCGGCTCCTACGAGCAGTACTTC
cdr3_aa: CATQTSGSYEQYF

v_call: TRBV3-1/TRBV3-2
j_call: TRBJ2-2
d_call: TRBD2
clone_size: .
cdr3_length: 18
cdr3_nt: TGTGCCAGCAGCCAAGATATCGGACTAGCGGCGAACACCGGGGAGCTGTTTTTT
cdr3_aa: CASSQDIGLAANTGELFF

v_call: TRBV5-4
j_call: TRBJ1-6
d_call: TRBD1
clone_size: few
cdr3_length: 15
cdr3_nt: TGTGCCAGCAGCTCGGGGGACAGGGGTTATTCACCCCTCCACTTT
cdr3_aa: CASSSGDRGYSPLHF

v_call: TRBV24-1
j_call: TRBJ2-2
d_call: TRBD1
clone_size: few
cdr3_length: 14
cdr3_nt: TGTGCCACCAGTACGACAGGGGATACCGGGGAGCTGTTTTTT
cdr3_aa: CATSTTGDTGELFF

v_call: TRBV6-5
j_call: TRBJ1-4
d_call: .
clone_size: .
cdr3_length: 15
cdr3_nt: TGTGCCAGCACCAGAAGCGGCACCGCGTCGATGAAACTGTTTTTT
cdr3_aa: CASTRSGTASMKLFF

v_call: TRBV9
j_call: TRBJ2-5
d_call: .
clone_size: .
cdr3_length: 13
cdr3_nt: TGTGCCAGCAATAAAGCCGAGGGCCTGACCCAGTACTTC
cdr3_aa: CASNKAEGLTQYF

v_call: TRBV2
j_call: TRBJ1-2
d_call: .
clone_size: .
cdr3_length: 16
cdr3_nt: TGTGCCAGCAGTGAAGACTTACAGGGTCGGAGCTATGGCTACACCTTC
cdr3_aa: CASSEDLQGRSYGYTF

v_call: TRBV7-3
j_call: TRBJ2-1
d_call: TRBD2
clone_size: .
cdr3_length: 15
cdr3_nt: TGTGCCAGCAGCTACGGGACTAGCGGGGCCAATGAGCAGTTCTTC
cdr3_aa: CASSYGTSGANEQFF

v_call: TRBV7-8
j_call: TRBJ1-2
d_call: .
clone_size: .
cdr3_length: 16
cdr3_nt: TGTGCCAGCAGCTTAGCGCGAGTAGGGAGATTCTATGGCTACACCTTC
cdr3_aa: CASSLARVGRFYGYTF

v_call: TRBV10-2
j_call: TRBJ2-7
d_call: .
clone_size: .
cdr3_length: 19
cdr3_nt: TGCGCCAGCAGTGGGGGGGACAGGGCCATAGCGGGAGATTTCTACGAGCAGTACTTC
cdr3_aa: CASSGGDRAIAGDFYEQYF

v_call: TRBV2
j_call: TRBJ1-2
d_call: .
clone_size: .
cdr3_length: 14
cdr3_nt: TGTGCCAGCAGTGAGCGAGTCTTCGGAGGCGGCTACACCTTC
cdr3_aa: CASSERVFGGGYTF

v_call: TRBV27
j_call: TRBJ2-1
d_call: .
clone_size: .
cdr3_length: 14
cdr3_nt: TGTGCCAGCAGTTTGAGTGGGCCTCTCAATGAGCAGTTCTTC
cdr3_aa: CASSLSGPLNEQFF

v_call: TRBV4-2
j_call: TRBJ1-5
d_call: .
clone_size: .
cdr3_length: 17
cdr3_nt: TGTGCCAGCAGCCAAGGGGTTGGGCCCTATAGCAATCAGCCCCAGCATTTT
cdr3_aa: CASSQGVGPYSNQPQHF

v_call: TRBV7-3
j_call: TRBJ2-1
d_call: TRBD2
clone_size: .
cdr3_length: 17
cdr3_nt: TGTGCCAGCAGTAAACAAAGCGGGAGGGCCGCCTACAATGAGCAGTTCTTC
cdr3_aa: CASSKQSGRAAYNEQFF

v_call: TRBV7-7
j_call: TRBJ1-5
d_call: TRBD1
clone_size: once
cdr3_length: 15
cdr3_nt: TGTGCTAGCAGCTTCGGCAACAGGGGAGGACAGCCCCAGCATTTT
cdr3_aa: CASSFGNRGGQPQHF

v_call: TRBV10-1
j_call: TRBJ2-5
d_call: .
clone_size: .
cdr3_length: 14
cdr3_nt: TGCGCCAGCAGTGAGTCAGGGGGCCAAGAGACCCAGTACTTC
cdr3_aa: CASSESGGQETQYF

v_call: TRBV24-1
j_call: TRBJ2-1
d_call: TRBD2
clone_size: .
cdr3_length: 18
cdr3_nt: TGTGCCACCTCCCCGACTAGCGGGAGGGGAAGCTCCTACAATGAGCAGTTCTTC
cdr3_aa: CATSPTSGRGSSYNEQFF

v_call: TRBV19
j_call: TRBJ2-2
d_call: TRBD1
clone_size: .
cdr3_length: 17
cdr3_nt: TGTGCCAGTAGTAAGGGACAGGGATTGACTCTGACCGGGGAGCTGTTTTTT
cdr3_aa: CASSKGQGLTLTGELFF

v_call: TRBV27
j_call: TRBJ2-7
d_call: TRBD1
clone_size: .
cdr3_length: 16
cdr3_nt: TGTGCCAGCATCCCAACTGGGACAGGGGGCACCTACGAGCAGTACTTC
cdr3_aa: CASIPTGTGGTYEQYF

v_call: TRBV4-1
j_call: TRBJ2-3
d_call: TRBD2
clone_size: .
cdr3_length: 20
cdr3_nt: TGCGCCAGCAGCCAAGAGTGGATTAGGAGGCTAGCGGGGAACACAGATACGCAGTATTTT
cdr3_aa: CASSQEWIRRLAGNTDTQYF

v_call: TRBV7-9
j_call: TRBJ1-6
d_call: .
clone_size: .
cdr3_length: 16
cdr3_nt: TGTGCCAGCAGCGCATCCCTGGGGGGAAATGGTTCACCCCTCCACTTT
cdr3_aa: CASSASLGGNGSPLHF

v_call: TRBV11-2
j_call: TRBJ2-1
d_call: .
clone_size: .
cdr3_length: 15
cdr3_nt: TGTGCCAGCAGCTTATTTACGGGAGACTACAATGAGCAGTTCTTC
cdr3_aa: CASSLFTGDYNEQFF

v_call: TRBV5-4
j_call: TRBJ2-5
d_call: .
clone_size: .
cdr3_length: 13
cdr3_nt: TGTGCCAGCAGCTTGGCGGTAGAAGAGACCCAGTACTTC
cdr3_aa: CASSLAVEETQYF

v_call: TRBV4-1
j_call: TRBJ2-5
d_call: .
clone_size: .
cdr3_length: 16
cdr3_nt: TGCGCCAGCAGCCAAGGGGCCACACGGATCCAAGAGACCCAGTACTTC
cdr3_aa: CASSQGATRIQETQYF

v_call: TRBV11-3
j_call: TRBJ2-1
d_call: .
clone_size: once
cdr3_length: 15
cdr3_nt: TGTGCCAGCAGCGCGTCAGACGCCAGGGGAAATGAGCAGTTCTTC
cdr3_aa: CASSASDARGNEQFF

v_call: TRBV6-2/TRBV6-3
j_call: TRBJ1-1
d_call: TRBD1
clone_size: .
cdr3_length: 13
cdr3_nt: TGTGCCAGCAGTACCGGGACAGTTACTGAAGCTTTCTTT
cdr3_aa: CASSTGTVTEAFF

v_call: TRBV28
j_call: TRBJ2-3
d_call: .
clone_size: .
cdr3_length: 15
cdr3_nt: TGTGCCAGCAGTGCCCCAGGGGAATACACAGATACGCAGTATTTT
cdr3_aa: CASSAPGEYTDTQYF

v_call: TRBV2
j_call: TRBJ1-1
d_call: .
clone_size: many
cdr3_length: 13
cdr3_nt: TGTGCCAGGGGATCGGGGTTGAACACTGAAGCTTTCTTT
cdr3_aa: CARGSGLNTEAFF

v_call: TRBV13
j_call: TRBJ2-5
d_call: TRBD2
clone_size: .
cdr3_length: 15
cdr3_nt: TGTGCCAGCAGCTTAGTCGCGGGGGGGCTGGAGACCCAGTACTTC
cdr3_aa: CASSLVAGGLETQYF

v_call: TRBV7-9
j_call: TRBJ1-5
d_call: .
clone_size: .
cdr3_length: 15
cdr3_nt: TGTGCCAGCAGCCCGGGGGGCAGGCCGCATCAGCCCCAGCATTTT
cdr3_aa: CASSPGGRPHQPQHF

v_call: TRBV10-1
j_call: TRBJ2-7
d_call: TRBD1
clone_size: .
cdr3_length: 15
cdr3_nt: TGCGCCAGCAGTGTATACCGGACAGGGCCCTACGAGCAGTACTTC
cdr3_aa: CASSVYRTGPYEQYF

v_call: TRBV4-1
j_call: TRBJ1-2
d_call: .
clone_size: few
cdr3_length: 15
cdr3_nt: TGCGCCAGCAGCCCCACCACCGGGAGAAACTATGGCTACACCTTC
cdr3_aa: CASSPTTGRNYGYTF

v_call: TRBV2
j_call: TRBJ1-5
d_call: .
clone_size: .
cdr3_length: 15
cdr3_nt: TGTGCCAGCAGTTCTATGGGGGGACGGCAGGAGCCCCAGCATTTT
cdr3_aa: CASSSMGGRQEPQHF

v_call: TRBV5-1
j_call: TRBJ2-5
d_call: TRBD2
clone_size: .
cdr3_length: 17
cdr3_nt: TGCGCCAGCAGCTTCCCTGGACTAGCGGGGTACCAAGAGACCCAGTACTTC
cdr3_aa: CASSFPGLAGYQETQYF

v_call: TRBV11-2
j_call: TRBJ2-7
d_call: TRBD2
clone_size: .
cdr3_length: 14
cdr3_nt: TGTGCCAGCAGCATTAGCGGACTAGCTTACGAGCAGTACTTC
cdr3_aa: CASSISGLAYEQYF